Given below is one T cell receptor beta chain in context. The V and J ends lost 2 bases and 5 bases respectively, with 15 bases between them. The CDR3 length is 15 residues. The germline V gene has CDR1 SEHNR and CDR2 FQNEAQ (reference sequence). Original processing methods: Reference gene primer amplification gave estimated nucleated cell counts. The table came from immunoSEQ multiplex PCR; TCRdb's copy has only in-frame clones and leaves some out. The V and J calls and clone size are taken from that table; D and trimming were inferred from the DNA. Here the sample spans about 150,000 clones, around 86% being singletons. The sample originates from a study of blood T cell repertoires in COVID-19. Overall study: The United States, Italy and Spain provided the acute and convalescent COVID-19 samples. From T cells, B-cell-depleted T cells, or PBMCs came the material, which was cDNA or gDNA.

The chain combines TRBV7-9 with TRBJ2-5, with no clear D. Sequenced sample: peripheral blood. The source of this sequence is a man of 80 years or more with acute or convalescent COVID-19. The CDR3: CASSLNIFYGETQYF. DNA of the CDR3: TGTGCCAGCAGCTTAAATATATTCTATGGTGAGACCCAGTACTTC. The full variable domain, its missing parts supplied by reference TRBV7-9 and TRBJ2-5, is DTGVSQNPRHKITKRGQNVTFRCDPISEHNRLYWYRQTLGQGPEFLTYFQNEAQLEKSRLLSDRFSAERPKGSFSTLEIQRTEQGDSAMYLCASSLNIFYGETQYFGPGTRLLVL.